These T cell receptor beta chains were read from a single sample in a study of blood T cells in healthy people across ages. TCRdb ran MiXCR on the 5' RACE reads and lists one entry per CDR3 protein. The sample lists about 1.7 million distinct CDR3 sequences; roughly 30% were seen once. The sequencing input was blood. Receptors originate from a woman under 40 in good health. The CDR3 runs from the conserved cysteine through the conserved F or W. The D gene is left open where the match is weak. Size values are once, few and many counts, or a class for expanded clones, and some rows have none.

J gene	D gene	clone size	V gene	CDR3 DNA	CDR3 protein
TRBJ1-2	.	few	TRBV27	TGTGCCAGCAGCGCGGCGGATGCTAACTATGGCTACACCTTC	CASSAADANYGYTF
TRBJ1-5	.	few	TRBV7-2	TGTGCCAGCAGCTTCCGGGCGCCCAATCAGCCCCAGCATTTT	CASSFRAPNQPQHF
TRBJ2-1	.	.	TRBV18	TGTGCCAGCTCACCAAGTAAAGGGAATGAGCAGTTCTTC	CASSPSKGNEQFF
TRBJ2-7	TRBD1	few	TRBV20-1	TGCAGTGCTACCCCTGTGGACAGGGATTCCTACGAGCAGTACTTC	CSATPVDRDSYEQYF
TRBJ2-3	.	.	TRBV24-1	TGTGCCACCAGTGACCCCTTGCGAGCGCCTACGCAGTATTTT	CATSDPLRAPTQYF
TRBJ2-5	TRBD2	.	TRBV7-3	TGTGCCAGCAGCTTAGGATATGGCGGGGGGCGAATACAAGAGACCCAGTACTTC	CASSLGYGGGRIQETQYF
TRBJ2-3	.	.	TRBV20-1	TGCAGTGCTGTAAACAGGGTCCCCCGCACAGATACGCAGTATTTT	CSAVNRVPRTDTQYF
TRBJ2-7	.	many	TRBV20-1	TGCAGTGCAAAGGACTACTCCTACGAGCAGTACTTC	CSAKDYSYEQYF
TRBJ1-5	.	few	TRBV3-1	TGTGCCAGCGGCCCGTCGGAAGGCAATCAGCCCCAGCATTTT	CASGPSEGNQPQHF
TRBJ2-3	TRBD2	.	TRBV4-3	TGCGCCAGCAGCCGGGCGGGAGGTGGTGTAGATACGCAGTATTTT	CASSRAGGGVDTQYF
TRBJ1-2	TRBD1	few	TRBV20-1	TGCAGTGCGGAGCCCCTAACCGGGACAGGTTATGGCTACACCTTC	CSAEPLTGTGYGYTF
TRBJ2-7	.	.	TRBV7-9	TGTGCCAGCAGCTCCACCTACGGCAACTACGAGCAGTACTTC	CASSSTYGNYEQYF
TRBJ2-5	.	many	TRBV5-5	TGTGCCAGCAGCTTGGAGTCCTATCAAGAGACCCAGTACTTC	CASSLESYQETQYF
TRBJ1-5	TRBD1	few	TRBV20-1	TGCAGTGGCCGACAGGGCCACTTTAGCAATCACCCCCAGCATTTT	CSGRQGHFSNHPQHF
TRBJ1-5	TRBD1	.	TRBV20-1	TGCAGTGCTCAGACAGGGGGCAATGGCAATCAGCCCCAGCATTTT	CSAQTGGNGNQPQHF
TRBJ2-7	.	few	TRBV3-1	TGTGCCAGCAGCCAAGATCTTGGGACTGTCTCCTACGAGCAGTACTTC	CASSQDLGTVSYEQYF
TRBJ2-1	.	few	TRBV7-9	TGTGCCAGCAGCTTAGTGTACGGGGAAATCCCGACCAATGAGCAGTTCTTC	CASSLVYGEIPTNEQFF
TRBJ2-3	.	.	TRBV7-2	TGTGCCAGCAGCTTGGACTCCAGGTATACGCAGTATTTT	CASSLDSRYTQYF
TRBJ2-1	TRBD2	.	TRBV11-2	TGTGCCAGCAGCTTAGATGTCCGGGCGGGAGTAAGGAATGAGCAGTTCTTC	CASSLDVRAGVRNEQFF
TRBJ2-7	TRBD2	once	TRBV6-6	TGTGCCAGCAGTTACACCGCGGGGGGTGTATACGAGCAGTACTTC	CASSYTAGGVYEQYF
TRBJ2-7	.	few	TRBV20-1	TGCAGTGCTAGAGATGGAGGGGGAATTATCGAGCAGTACTTC	CSARDGGGIIEQYF
TRBJ1-2	.	few	TRBV7-2	TGTGCCAGCCTAATGGACCGGGGGGCTAACTATGGCTACACCTTC	CASLMDRGANYGYTF
TRBJ1-2	.	.	TRBV30	TGTGCCTACATAGCTAGCTATGACTACACCTTC	CAYIASYDYTF
TRBJ2-7	TRBD2	.	TRBV2	TGTGCCAGCAGCGCCGGGACTAGCGGGAGCTCCTACGAGCAGTACTTC	CASSAGTSGSSYEQYF
TRBJ2-6	.	.	TRBV5-1	TGCGCCAGCAGCCCGGGGACCCTCTCTGGGGCCAACGTCCTGACTTTC	CASSPGTLSGANVLTF
TRBJ2-1	.	many	TRBV5-1	TGCGCCAGCAGCTTGAATACCCTAGGAGGTTATGAGCAGTTCTTC	CASSLNTLGGYEQFF
TRBJ2-1	TRBD2	.	TRBV29-1	TGCAGCGCTGCACCTAGCGGGGGGATGTGGCAGTTCTTC	CSAAPSGGMWQFF
TRBJ2-7	TRBD1	many	TRBV18	TGTGCCAGCAGCCCCCCAGGGGGCGAGCAGTACTTC	CASSPPGGEQYF
TRBJ2-1	.	many	TRBV6-5	TGTGCCAGCAGGGGGGTAGGGTTCAATGAGCAGTTCTTC	CASRGVGFNEQFF
TRBJ1-5	.	.	TRBV12-3/TRBV12-4	TGTGCCAGCAGAGGAGGGGCCAGGAGCACAAATCAGCCCCAGCATTTT	CASRGGARSTNQPQHF
TRBJ2-5	TRBD1	.	TRBV5-1	TGCGCCAGCAGCCCCCCGCCAGGGGGCCTGGAGACCCAGTACTTC	CASSPPPGGLETQYF
TRBJ2-7	.	many	TRBV29-1	TGCAGCGTTGAAGATCAGGTGCGACCTCCCTACGAGCAGTACTTC	CSVEDQVRPPYEQYF
TRBJ2-5	TRBD2	.	TRBV7-2	TGTGCCAGCAGCTTAAGCGGGAAGGGAGAGACCCAGTACTTC	CASSLSGKGETQYF
TRBJ1-5	.	.	TRBV7-2	TGTGCCAGCAGCCCACGACAGGAGAATTTAGGGCGGCAGCCCCAGCATTTT	CASSPRQENLGRQPQHF
TRBJ2-5	TRBD2	many	TRBV12-3/TRBV12-4	TGTGCCAGCAGTTTAAGACTAGCGGGAGTGGAGACCCAGTACTTC	CASSLRLAGVETQYF
TRBJ1-2	.	.	TRBV30	TGTGCCTGGAGTTTTAACTATGGCTACACCTTC	CAWSFNYGYTF
TRBJ2-7	.	.	TRBV29-1	TGCAGCGTTGACTACGGGGTCGGGTTAGCGCGGGAACGATACGAGCAGTACTTC	CSVDYGVGLARERYEQYF
TRBJ1-2	TRBD1	.	TRBV7-9	TGTGCCAGCAGCTTTTCCAGGACAGGGGGGGTTTATGGCTACACCTTC	CASSFSRTGGVYGYTF
TRBJ2-7	TRBD1	few	TRBV20-1	TGCAGTACTACAGGGGATAGATACGAGCAGTACTTC	CSTTGDRYEQYF
TRBJ2-1	TRBD2	.	TRBV5-1	TGCGCCAGCGTTACTAGCGGGGGGCGCTCCTACAATGAGCAGTTCTTC	CASVTSGGRSYNEQFF
TRBJ1-1	.	.	TRBV6-6	TGTGCCAGCAGGCCCGGCCTCGAGGGCACTGAAGCTTTCTTT	CASRPGLEGTEAFF
TRBJ2-3	TRBD2	few	TRBV3-1	TGTGCCAGCAGCCAAATGCCGGGGACTAGGGGCACAGATACGCAGTATTTT	CASSQMPGTRGTDTQYF
TRBJ2-2	.	.	TRBV12-3/TRBV12-4	TGTGCCAGCAGTTTAGGTTTGACAGGTGTAGAGCTGTTTTTT	CASSLGLTGVELFF
TRBJ2-5	TRBD2	few	TRBV7-9	TGTGCCAGCAGCTTAGCACTAGCCAGCGGGGAGGCCCAGTACTTC	CASSLALASGEAQYF
TRBJ2-1	TRBD2	many	TRBV4-3	TGCGCCAGCATGAAGAGCGGGAGTACGAATGAGCAGTTCTTC	CASMKSGSTNEQFF
TRBJ2-2	TRBD1	few	TRBV4-3	TGCGCCAGCAGCCATGGGACAGGGCCAGCCTCCGGGGAGCTGTTTTTT	CASSHGTGPASGELFF
TRBJ2-1	.	many	TRBV9	TGTGCCAGCAGCCCCCTCAGGTTCAATGAGCAGTTCTTC	CASSPLRFNEQFF
TRBJ1-4	.	few	TRBV5-1	TGCGCCAGCAGCCGGGACAACCTAGGGTATGAAAAACTGTTTTTT	CASSRDNLGYEKLFF
TRBJ2-1	TRBD2	.	TRBV2	TGTGCCAGCAGTGAAGCGCCTAGCGGGAGATACAATGAGCAGTTCTTC	CASSEAPSGRYNEQFF
TRBJ1-1	.	.	TRBV27	TGTGCCAGCAGTTTTAGGTTTTCGTTGAACACTGAAGCTTTCTTT	CASSFRFSLNTEAFF
TRBJ2-7	.	many	TRBV7-2	TGTGCCAGCAGCGCAGACAGAGCCTACGAGCAGTACTTC	CASSADRAYEQYF
TRBJ2-5	TRBD1	.	TRBV6-5	TGTGCCAGCAGTTACACGGACAGGGGGAAGACCCAGTACTTC	CASSYTDRGKTQYF
TRBJ2-1	TRBD2	many	TRBV5-1	TGCGCCAGCAGCTTGGCCCCTGCGGGGACTAGCGGGGGCAATGAGCAGTTCTTC	CASSLAPAGTSGGNEQFF
TRBJ2-5	.	.	TRBV18	TGTGCCAGCTCAGCACAGGACCCACAAGAGACCCAGTACTTC	CASSAQDPQETQYF
TRBJ2-3	.	many	TRBV18	TGTGCCAGCTCATCCTCCGTGGGGGTAACAGATACGCAGTATTTT	CASSSSVGVTDTQYF
TRBJ2-1	TRBD2	.	TRBV5-1	TGCGCCAGCAGCTTCTCCGGGGGGTACAACAATGAGCAGTTCTTC	CASSFSGGYNNEQFF
TRBJ2-1	.	few	TRBV7-6	TGTGCCAGCAGCTTAGGCACAGCCAACAATGAGCAGTTCTTC	CASSLGTANNEQFF
TRBJ2-3	TRBD2	.	TRBV20-1	TGCAGTGCTGCCAAGAGGGTAGCGGGAGGGGTAGATACGCAGTATTTT	CSAAKRVAGGVDTQYF
TRBJ1-6	.	few	TRBV6-5	TGTGCCAGCAGTTACTCTTTTGGGGCTAATTCACCCCTCCACTTT	CASSYSFGANSPLHF